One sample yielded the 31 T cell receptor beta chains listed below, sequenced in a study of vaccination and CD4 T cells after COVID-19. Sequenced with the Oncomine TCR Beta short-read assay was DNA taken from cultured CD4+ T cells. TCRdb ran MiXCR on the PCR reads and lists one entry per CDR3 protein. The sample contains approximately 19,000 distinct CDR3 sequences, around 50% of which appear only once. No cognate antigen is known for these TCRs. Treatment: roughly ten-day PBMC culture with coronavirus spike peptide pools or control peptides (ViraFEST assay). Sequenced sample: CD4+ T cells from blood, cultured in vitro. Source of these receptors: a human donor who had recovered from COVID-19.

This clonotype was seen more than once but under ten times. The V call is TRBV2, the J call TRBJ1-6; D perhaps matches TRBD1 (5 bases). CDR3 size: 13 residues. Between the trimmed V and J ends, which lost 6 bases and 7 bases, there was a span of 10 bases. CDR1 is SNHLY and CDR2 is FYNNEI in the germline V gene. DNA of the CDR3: TGTGCCAGCAGCGGGACTGCGAATTCACCCCTCCACTTT. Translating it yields CASSGTANSPLHF.

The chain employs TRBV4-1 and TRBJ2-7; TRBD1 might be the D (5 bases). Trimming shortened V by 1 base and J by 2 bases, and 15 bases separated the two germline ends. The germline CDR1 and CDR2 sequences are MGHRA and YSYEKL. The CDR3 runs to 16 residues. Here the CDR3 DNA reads TGCGCCAGCAGCCAAGTAGAAGGGGCCCCGACCTACGAGCAGTACTTC. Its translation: CASSQVEGAPTYEQYF.

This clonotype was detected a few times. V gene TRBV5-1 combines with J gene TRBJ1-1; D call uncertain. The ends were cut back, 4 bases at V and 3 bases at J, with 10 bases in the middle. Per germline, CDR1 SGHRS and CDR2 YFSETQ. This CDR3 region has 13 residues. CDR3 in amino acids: CASSLGHDTEAFF. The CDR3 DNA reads TGCGCCAGCAGCCTGGGCCATGACACTGAAGCTTTCTTT.

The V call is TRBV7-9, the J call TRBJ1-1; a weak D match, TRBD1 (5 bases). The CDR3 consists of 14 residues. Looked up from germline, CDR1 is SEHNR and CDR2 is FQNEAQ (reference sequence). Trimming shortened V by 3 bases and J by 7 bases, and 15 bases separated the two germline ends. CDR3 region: CASSFSGTQGEAFF. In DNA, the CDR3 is TGTGCCAGCAGCTTCTCCGGGACGCAGGGTGAAGCTTTCTTT.

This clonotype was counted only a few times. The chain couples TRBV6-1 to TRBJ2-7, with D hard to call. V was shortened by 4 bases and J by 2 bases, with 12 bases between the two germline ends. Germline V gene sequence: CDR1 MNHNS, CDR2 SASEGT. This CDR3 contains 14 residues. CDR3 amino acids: CASSVGRSTYEQYF. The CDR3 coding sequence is TGTGCCAGCAGTGTTGGACGGTCGACCTACGAGCAGTACTTC.

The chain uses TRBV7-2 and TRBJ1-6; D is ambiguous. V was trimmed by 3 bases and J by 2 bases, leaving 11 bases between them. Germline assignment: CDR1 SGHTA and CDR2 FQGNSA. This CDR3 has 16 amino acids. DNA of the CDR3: TGTGCCAGCAGCTTCAAAGGCCCCCCCTATAATTCACCCCTCCACTTT. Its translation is CASSFKGPPYNSPLHF.

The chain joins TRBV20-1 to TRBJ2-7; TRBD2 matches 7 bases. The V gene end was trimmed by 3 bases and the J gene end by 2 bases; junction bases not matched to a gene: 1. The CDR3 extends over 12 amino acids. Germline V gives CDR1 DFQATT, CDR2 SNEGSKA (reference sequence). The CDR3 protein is CSARGGAYEQYF. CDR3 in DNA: TGCAGTGCTAGGGGGGGGGCCTACGAGCAGTACTTC.

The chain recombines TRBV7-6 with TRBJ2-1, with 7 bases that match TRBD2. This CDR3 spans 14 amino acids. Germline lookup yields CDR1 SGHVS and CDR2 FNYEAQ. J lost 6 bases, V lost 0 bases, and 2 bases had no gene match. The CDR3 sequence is CASSLARTSNEQFF. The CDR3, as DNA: TGTGCCAGCAGCTTAGCGAGGACTAGCAATGAGCAGTTCTTC.

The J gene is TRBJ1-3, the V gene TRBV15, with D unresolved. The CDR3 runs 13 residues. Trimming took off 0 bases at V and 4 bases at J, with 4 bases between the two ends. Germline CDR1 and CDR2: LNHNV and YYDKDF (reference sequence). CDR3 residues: CATSRDQGNTIYF. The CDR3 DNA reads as TGTGCCACCAGCAGAGATCAGGGAAACACCATATATTTT.

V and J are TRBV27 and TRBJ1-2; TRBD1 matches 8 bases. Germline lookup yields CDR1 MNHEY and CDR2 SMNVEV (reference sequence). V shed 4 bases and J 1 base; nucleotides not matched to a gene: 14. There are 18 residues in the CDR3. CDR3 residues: CASSSRRAGTGVNYGYTF. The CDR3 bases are TGTGCCAGCAGTTCTAGAAGAGCCGGGACAGGAGTTAACTATGGCTACACCTTC.

The CDR3 DNA reads TGTGCCAGCAGACTCACGGGGACTAGCGGGTACGGGGAGCTGTTTTTT. This translates into CASRLTGTSGYGELFF. The V call is TRBV6-1, the J call TRBJ2-2, with TRBD2 identical over 12 bases. CDR3 size: 16 residues. The V gene end was trimmed by 6 bases and the J gene end by 7 bases; junction bases not matched to a gene: 9. CDR1 and CDR2 from the germline V gene are MNHNS and SASEGT.

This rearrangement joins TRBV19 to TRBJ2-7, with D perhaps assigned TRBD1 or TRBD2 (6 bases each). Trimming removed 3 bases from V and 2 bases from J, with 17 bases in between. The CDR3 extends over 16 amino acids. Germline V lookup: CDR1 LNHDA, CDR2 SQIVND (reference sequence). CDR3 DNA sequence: TGTGCCAGTAGTATCATAGGGGGGAGGCGGCCCTACGAGCAGTACTTC. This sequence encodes CASSIIGGRRPYEQYF.

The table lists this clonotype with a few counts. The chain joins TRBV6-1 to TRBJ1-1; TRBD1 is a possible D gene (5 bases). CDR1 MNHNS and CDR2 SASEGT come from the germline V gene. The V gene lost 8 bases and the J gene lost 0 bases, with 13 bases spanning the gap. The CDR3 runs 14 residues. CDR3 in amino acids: CASQKGQVNTEAFF. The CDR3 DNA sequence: TGTGCCAGCCAGAAGGGGCAAGTGAACACTGAAGCTTTCTTT.

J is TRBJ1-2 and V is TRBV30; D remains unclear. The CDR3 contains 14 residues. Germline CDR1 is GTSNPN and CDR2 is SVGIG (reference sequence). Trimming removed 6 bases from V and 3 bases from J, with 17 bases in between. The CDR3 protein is CACRRLSGDYGYTF. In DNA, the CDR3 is TGTGCCTGCCGACGACTTTCAGGAGACTATGGCTACACCTTC. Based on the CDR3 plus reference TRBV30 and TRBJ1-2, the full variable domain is SQTIHQWPATLVQPVGSPLSLECTVEGTSNPNLYWYRQAAGRGLQLLFYSVGIGQISSEVPQNLSASRPQDRQFILSSKKLLLSDSGFYLCACRRLSGDYGYTFGSGTRLTVV.

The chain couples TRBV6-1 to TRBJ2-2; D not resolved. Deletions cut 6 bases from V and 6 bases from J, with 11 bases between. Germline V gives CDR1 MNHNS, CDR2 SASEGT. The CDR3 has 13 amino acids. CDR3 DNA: TGTGCCAGCAGCACCAGATGGGCCGGGGAGCTGTTTTTT. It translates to CASSTRWAGELFF.

This chain's CDR3 is CSARDPVAGGPNNEQFF. The CDR3 nucleotides are TGCAGTGCTAGAGATCCGGTAGCGGGAGGGCCGAACAATGAGCAGTTCTTC. The chain is built from TRBV20-1 and TRBJ2-1; 11 bases line up with TRBD2. Germline loops: CDR1 DFQATT, CDR2 SNEGSKA (reference sequence). The CDR3 is 17 amino acids. After removal of 0 bases from V and 5 bases from J, the junction contained 9 bases not matched to a gene.

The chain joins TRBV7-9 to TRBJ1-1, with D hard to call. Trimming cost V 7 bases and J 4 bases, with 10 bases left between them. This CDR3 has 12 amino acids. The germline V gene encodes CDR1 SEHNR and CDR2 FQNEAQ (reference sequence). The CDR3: CASTRESTEAFF. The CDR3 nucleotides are TGTGCCAGCACCAGAGAGTCCACTGAAGCTTTCTTT.

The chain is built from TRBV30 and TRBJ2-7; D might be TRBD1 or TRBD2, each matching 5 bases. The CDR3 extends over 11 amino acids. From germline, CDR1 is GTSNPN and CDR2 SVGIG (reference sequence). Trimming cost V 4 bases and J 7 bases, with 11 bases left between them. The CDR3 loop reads CAWKGPREQYF. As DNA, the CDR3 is TGTGCCTGGAAGGGACCGCGAGAGCAGTACTTC.

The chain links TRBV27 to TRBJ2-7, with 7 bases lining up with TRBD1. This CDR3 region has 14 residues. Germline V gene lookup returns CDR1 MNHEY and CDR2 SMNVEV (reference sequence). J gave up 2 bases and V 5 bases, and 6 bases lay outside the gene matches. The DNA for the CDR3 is TGTGCCAGCAGTCAAAGACAGGGCCCCTACGAGCAGTACTTC. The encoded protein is CASSQRQGPYEQYF.

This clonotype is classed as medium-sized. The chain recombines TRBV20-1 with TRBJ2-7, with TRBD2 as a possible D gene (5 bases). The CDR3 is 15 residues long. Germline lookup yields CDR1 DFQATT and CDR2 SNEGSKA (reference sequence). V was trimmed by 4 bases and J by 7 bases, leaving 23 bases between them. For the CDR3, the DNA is TGCAGTGCTACCTCCCACCTGGACGGAGAGGGAGAGCAGTACTTC. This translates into CSATSHLDGEGEQYF.

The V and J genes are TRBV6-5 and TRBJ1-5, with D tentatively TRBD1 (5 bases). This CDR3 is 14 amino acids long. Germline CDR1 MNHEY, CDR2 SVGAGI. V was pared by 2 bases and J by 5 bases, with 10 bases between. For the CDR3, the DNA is TGTGCCAGCAGTTACGCAGGGTCTGATCAGCCCCAGCATTTT. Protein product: CASSYAGSDQPQHF.

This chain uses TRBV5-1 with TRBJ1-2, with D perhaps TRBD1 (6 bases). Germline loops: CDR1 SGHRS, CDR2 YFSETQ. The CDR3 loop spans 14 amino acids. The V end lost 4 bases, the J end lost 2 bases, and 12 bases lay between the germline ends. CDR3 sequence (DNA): TGCGCCAGCAGCCCGGGGACACACAACTATGGCTACACCTTC. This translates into CASSPGTHNYGYTF.

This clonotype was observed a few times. The CDR3 is CASSLVTASTDTQYF. CDR3 nucleotides: TGTGCCAGCAGCTTAGTGACAGCAAGCACAGATACGCAGTATTTT. This rearrangement joins TRBV7-9 to TRBJ2-3; TRBD1 might be the D (5 bases). CDR3 length: 15 amino acids. Trimming removed 1 base from V and 0 bases from J, with 8 bases in between. Germline assignment: CDR1 SEHNR and CDR2 FQNEAQ (reference sequence).

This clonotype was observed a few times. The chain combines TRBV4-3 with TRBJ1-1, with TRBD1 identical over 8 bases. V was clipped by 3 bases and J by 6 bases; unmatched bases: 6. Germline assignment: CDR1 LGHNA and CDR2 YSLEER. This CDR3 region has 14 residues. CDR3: CASSQVQGQAEAFF. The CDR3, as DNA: TGCGCCAGCAGCCAGGTACAGGGACAGGCTGAAGCTTTCTTT.

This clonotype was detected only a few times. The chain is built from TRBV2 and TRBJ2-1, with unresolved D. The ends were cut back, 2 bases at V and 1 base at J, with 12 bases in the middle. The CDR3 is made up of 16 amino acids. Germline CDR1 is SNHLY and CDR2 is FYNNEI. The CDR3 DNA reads TGTGCCAGCAGTGAAAGGTGGAAGACTTCCTACAATGAGCAGTTCTTC. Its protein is CASSERWKTSYNEQFF.

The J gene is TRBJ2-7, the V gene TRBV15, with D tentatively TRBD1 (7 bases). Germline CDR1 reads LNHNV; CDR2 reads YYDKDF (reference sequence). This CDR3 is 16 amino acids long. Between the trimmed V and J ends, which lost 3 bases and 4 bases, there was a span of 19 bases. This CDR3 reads CATSRGVQAGGYEQYF. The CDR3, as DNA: TGTGCCACCAGCAGGGGGGTCCAGGCAGGGGGGTACGAGCAGTACTTC.

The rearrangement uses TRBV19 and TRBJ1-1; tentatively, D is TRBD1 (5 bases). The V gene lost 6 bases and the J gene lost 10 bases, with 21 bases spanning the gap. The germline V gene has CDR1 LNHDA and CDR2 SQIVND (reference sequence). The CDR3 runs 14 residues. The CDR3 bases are TGTGCCAGTAGGCCAGGGACGGGACGGGTGGGAGCTTTCTTT. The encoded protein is CASRPGTGRVGAFF. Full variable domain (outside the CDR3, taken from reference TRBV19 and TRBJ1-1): DGGITQSPKYLFRKEGQNVTLSCEQNLNHDAMYWYRQDPGQGLRLIYYSQIVNDFQKGDIAEGYSVSREKKESFPLTVTSAQKNPTAFYLCASRPGTGRVGAFFGQGTRLTVV.

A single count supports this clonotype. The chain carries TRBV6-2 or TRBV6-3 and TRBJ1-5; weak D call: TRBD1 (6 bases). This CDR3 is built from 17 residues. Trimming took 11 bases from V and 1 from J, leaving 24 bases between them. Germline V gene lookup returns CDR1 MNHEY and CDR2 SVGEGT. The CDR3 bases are TGTGCCGGCACGGACGGGGGACACCAAGGGAGCAATCAGCCCCAGCATTTT. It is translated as CAGTDGGHQGSNQPQHF.

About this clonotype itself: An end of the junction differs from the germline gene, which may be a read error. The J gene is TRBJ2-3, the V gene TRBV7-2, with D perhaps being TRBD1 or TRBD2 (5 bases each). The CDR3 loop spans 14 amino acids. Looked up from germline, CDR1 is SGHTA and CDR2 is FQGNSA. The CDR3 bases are TGTGCCAGCAGCCCGGGGTGGGAGACAGATATGCAGTATTTT. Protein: CASSPGWETDMQYF.

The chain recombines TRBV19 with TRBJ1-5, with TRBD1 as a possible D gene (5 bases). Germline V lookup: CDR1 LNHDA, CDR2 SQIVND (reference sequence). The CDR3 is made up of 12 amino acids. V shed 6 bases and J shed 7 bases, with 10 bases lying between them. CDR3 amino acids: CASRGGEQPQHF. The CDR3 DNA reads TGTGCCAGTAGGGGAGGGGAACAGCCCCAGCATTTT.

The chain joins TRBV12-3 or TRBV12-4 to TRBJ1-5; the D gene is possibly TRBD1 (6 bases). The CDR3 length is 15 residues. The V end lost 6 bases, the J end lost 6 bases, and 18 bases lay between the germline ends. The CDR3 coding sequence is TGTGCCAGCAGCCATGGTGGGGGCGCCCCTCAGCCCCAGCATTTT. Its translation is CASSHGGGAPQPQHF.